The T cell receptor beta chain described here comes from a study of blood T cell repertoires in COVID-19 (dated by TCRdb to 2018 to 2021). For the wider study: Collaborator samples came from the United States, Italy and Spain and covered acute and convalescent phases of COVID-19. Nearly every sample came with metadata listing a de-identified subject ID, COVID-19 status, age in years and sex. The repertoires were made available in a free public database intended to serve as a resource for research on the immune response to SARS-CoV-2. The material from the prospective study consisted of cDNA or gDNA derived from T cells, B-cell-depleted T cells, or PBMCs. Deeply sampled blood TCRbeta repertoires from subjects exposed to, actively infected with, or recovered from COVID-19 were included in the dataset. Where available, HLA class I and class II types were taken from metadata supplied by the sample provider and were not determined by assay-based typing. The samples were drawn from the first 160 participants of the ongoing ImmuneRACE study and from 950 to 1,500 subjects provided by 6 global collaborators. Study-level results and caveats: The quantity of clinical and demographic metadata differed by source and by participant and was supplied without curation.

Each collaborating institution followed its own protocols to collect whole blood in K2EDTA tubes. For TCRbeta analysis, collaborator samples were shipped as frozen whole blood, as isolated PBMCs, or as DNA extracted from either sample type. TCRbeta CDR3 regions were amplified from genomic DNA using the immunoSEQ Assay, a bias-controlled multiplex PCR. In the paper's pipeline: The number of nucleated cells in each sample was estimated from the amplification of reference gene primers within the assay. To quantify the absolute abundance of each unique TCRbeta CDR3 rearrangement, sequence reads were collapsed and filtered. For each sample, productive Simpson clonality was calculated as the square root of Simpson's diversity index across productive rearrangements. What TCRdb holds here is the immuneACCESS table cut down to in-frame rearrangements. Part of the clones is not present; checked against another copy, under half of the missing clones reflect an unresolved V gene, and the others are unexplained. V and J calls and clone size come straight from that table; D and trimming were deduced from the DNA. For this sample there are about 89,000 clones; around 90% appear just once. Roughly 14% of the sample rests with the top ten.

As concerns this clone: Its antigen is still unknown. Base qualities were left out, and no much larger clone turns up one base away.

Input material: peripheral blood. The sequence was obtained from a male donor with acute or convalescent COVID-19.

The nucleotides read TGTGCCAGCAGCCCGAGGGGGGACAGGGTCATAAACACCATATATTTT. Translation gives CASSPRGDRVINTIYF. The rearranged segments are TRBV9 and TRBJ1-3; 9 of the junction bases match TRBD1. The junction shows trimming of 4 bases on V and 6 bases on J, and the gene matches do not reach 11 bases of it. The CDR3 contains 16 residues, cysteine and phenylalanine counted. CDR3 DNA is the only sequence kept; it has 48 bases, read in frame from the first base. CDR1 is given as SGDLS and CDR2 as YYNGEE, both from the germline V gene.